This T cell receptor beta chain was recovered during a study of cytomegalovirus exposure and HLA in healthy donors. CDR3 length equals 14 residues. The V end lost 7 bases, the J end lost 0 bases, and 16 bases lay between the germline ends. CDR1 and CDR2 (germline): SQVTM, ANQGSEA. The PCR ran on 60 Vbeta and 13 Jbeta primers. This table comes from immunoSEQ multiplex PCR, and its TCRdb copy is limited to in-frame clones, with some not included. Of roughly 200,000 clones in the sample, roughly 85% were seen once. Sequencing input: PBMCs. The source is a woman aged 45-59 years in good health and CMV-seronegative. The chain recombines TRBV29-1 with TRBJ2-7; the D gene is possibly TRBD2 (5 bases). CDR3 nucleotides: TGCAGCGCCGCCGGAGGTGGGAGCTCCTACGAGCAGTACTTC. Its protein product is CSAAGGGSSYEQYF.